The clone carrying this T cell receptor beta chain has just a few counts. Its antigen is unknown. These data originate in a study of post-analysis software for immune sequencing data. Study context: In terms of disease course, relapsing-remitting, secondary progressive and progressive-relapsing multiple sclerosis were included.

The authors incorporated unique molecular identifiers into the TCR beta cDNA libraries. Some 500,000 cDNA molecules were recovered from an input of about 0.95 to 11 million T cells. TCRdb analysed the PCR reads with MiXCR anew, one entry per CDR3 protein. Of around 700,000 distinct CDR3 sequences listed, roughly three fifths were seen once; the top ten hold 11%. Findings of the study overall: A few TRBV segments appeared more often in patients than in controls, and TRBV5-6, TRBV5-1 and TRBV20-1 were among these.

Trimming shortened V by 1 base and J by 0 bases, and 5 bases separated the two germline ends. Germline CDR1 SQVTM, CDR2 ANQGSEA. CDR3 length: 13 amino acids. The sequence came from a girl aged 2-10 years with multiple sclerosis. The rearrangement uses TRBV29-1 and TRBJ2-3; D call uncertain. Sequences were obtained from blood. CDR3 bases: TGCAGCGTTGAAGGCTTAAGCACAGATACGCAGTATTTT. Its protein product is CSVEGLSTDTQYF.